The clone carrying this T cell receptor beta chain was counted only a few times. Its target is unknown. Investigators reverse transcribed all isolated RNA, so they sequenced expressed TCRB transcripts. Approximately 3.9 million reads per sample were averaged for naive, central memory and regulatory samples. This table comes from immunoSEQ multiplex PCR, and its TCRdb copy is limited to in-frame clones, with some not included. The data hold under 300,000 clones, with approximately 10% observed a single time. These data are taken from a study of beta chain features in type 1 diabetes. Whole-study context: Sorted cell examination encompassed 85 million to 140 million cells across all samples. Study-wide results and limits: In every one of the four CD4+ subsets, TCRB CDR3s were moderately but significantly shorter in Type 1 diabetes patients. cDNA-based reads could over-represent cells with high TCR expression. The naive, central memory and Treg TCRB repertoires showed an apparent similarity that was greater among patients than among healthy donors.

J was trimmed by 2 bases and V by 0 bases; bases with no gene match: 6. The CDR3 loop spans 18 amino acids. Germline V gene data show CDR1 as SGHVS and CDR2 as FNYEAQ. The chain joins TRBV7-6 to TRBJ1-5; TRBD1 aligns across 11 bases. The clonotype originates from a man under 40 with type 1 diabetes. The material sequenced was naive CD4+ T cells from blood. Here the CDR3 reads CASSLAPGTGGGNQPQHF. The CDR3 region has the DNA TGTGCCAGCAGCTTAGCCCCCGGGACAGGGGGTGGCAATCAGCCCCAGCATTTT.